This T cell receptor (beta chain) was found in a study of shared clonotypes between healthy human individuals. Assay: immunoSEQ multiplex PCR; the TCRdb copy retains only in-frame clones and omits some. Altogether 2,500,000 or so clones are present, more than 90% being singletons, with the ten largest covering over 0.12%. V was pared by 0 bases and J by 3 bases, with 15 bases of the junction left unmatched. This CDR3 contains 19 residues. Germline V CDR1 and CDR2: SGHKS, YYEKEE (reference sequence). The TCR originated in a man aged 18 to 30 in good health. This chain connects TRBV5-5 to TRBJ2-7, with 10 bases identical to TRBD2. The sample comprised naive CD4+ T cells sorted from blood. Subset described: CD45RA+ positively selected. DNA for the CDR3: TGTGCCAGCAGCTTGGAGCGGGAGGGCCGTGGGTTGATACTCTACGAGCAGTACTTC. Protein product: CASSLEREGRGLILYEQYF.